These 14 T cell receptor beta chains originate from one sample sequenced in a study of blood T cell repertoires in COVID-19. Assay used: immunoSEQ multiplex PCR; TCRdb lists only in-frame clones, some missing. The repertoire includes approximately 230,000 clones, under 90% of them detected once, and approximately 1.7% sits in the top ten. Sequencing used PBMCs or T cells enriched from blood (not recorded which). These receptors were collected from a man in his forties who had recovered from COVID-19.

The chain links TRBV12-5 to TRBJ2-1; D perhaps matches TRBD2 (5 bases). This CDR3 comprises 13 residues. Trimming shortened V by 7 bases and J by 3 bases, and 10 bases separated the two germline ends. Germline CDR1 and CDR2: LGHNT and FRNRAP. CDR3 in DNA: TGTGCTAGTGAAAGGACTGTCTACAATGAGCAGTTCTTC. Translating it yields CASERTVYNEQFF.

The CDR3 DNA reads TGCAGCGTTGATGTGCCAGGGGGCACTACTTACGAGCAGTACTTC. It encodes CSVDVPGGTTYEQYF. J is TRBJ2-7 and V is TRBV29-1; 8 nucleotides align to TRBD1. The junction had 11 bases not matched to a gene; V was cut back by 3 bases and J by 4 bases. Germline CDR1 SQVTM, CDR2 ANQGSEA. The CDR3 has 15 residues.

V gene TRBV5-1 combines with J gene TRBJ1-2; 12 bases line up with TRBD1. V lost 0 bases, J lost 8 bases, and 14 bases stayed unmatched. This CDR3 has 18 amino acids. Germline lookup yields CDR1 SGHRS and CDR2 YFSETQ. The CDR3 coding sequence is TGCGCCAGCAGCTTGGTCGCGGGCGGGACAGGGGGCGACCTGGGCTACACCTTC. Amino acid sequence: CASSLVAGGTGGDLGYTF. Together with reference TRBV5-1 and TRBJ1-2, the CDR3 gives the full variable domain: KAGVTQTPRYLIKTRGQQVTLSCSPISGHRSVSWYQQTPGQGLQFLFEYFSETQRNKGNFPGRFSGRQFSNSRSEMNVSTLELGDSALYLCASSLVAGGTGGDLGYTFGSGTRLTVV.

There are many counts of this clone. The chain employs TRBV6-5 and TRBJ1-6; 10 nucleotides agree with TRBD1. The CDR3 covers 16 residues. From germline, CDR1 is MNHEY and CDR2 SVGAGI. V was clipped by 4 bases and J by 1 base; unmatched bases: 1. CDR3 loop: CASSWTGGSYNSPLHF. The CDR3 region has the DNA TGTGCCAGCAGTTGGACAGGGGGATCCTATAATTCACCCCTCCACTTT.

This clone appeared many times. The chain combines TRBV27 with TRBJ1-6; no clear D gene. Germline values: CDR1 MNHEY, CDR2 SMNVEV (reference sequence). The CDR3 consists of 15 residues. The germline V and J ends were trimmed by 8 bases and 7 bases, with 18 bases remaining between them. In DNA form, the CDR3 reads TGTGCCAGCGGCAAGGCTGGGTGGAGAAATTCACCCCTCCACTTT. It encodes CASGKAGWRNSPLHF.

The J gene is TRBJ2-7, the V gene TRBV21-1; no check of the table's D call, TRBD1, against the DNA was made. TRBV21-1 is termed a pseudogene. The CDR3 is 17 amino acids. CDR3 DNA: TGTGCCAGCAGCAAAGCGGCAGGGGGGTCCCCGTCCTACGAGCAGTACTTC. Protein sequence: CASSKAAGGSPSYEQYF.

With respect to this clone: A junction end diverges from the germline sequence, so it may reflect a read error. This chain connects TRBV27 to TRBJ2-5, with 8 nucleotides matching TRBD2. Germline assignment: CDR1 MNHEY and CDR2 SMNVEV (reference sequence). This CDR3 has 16 residues. The CDR3 protein is CASRLGTGTSQETQYF. CDR3 in DNA: TGTGCCAGCCGTTTGGGGACGGGGACTAGCCAAGAGACCCAGTACTTC.

This chain links TRBV10-3 with TRBJ2-2; a weak D match, TRBD2 (5 bases). The germline CDR1 and CDR2 sequences are ENHRY and SYGVKD. The CDR3 has 18 amino acids. With 0 bases removed from V and 4 bases from J, the gap between germline ends came to 18 bases. In DNA form, the CDR3 reads TGTGCCATCAGTGAGTCAGGAGTGAGACCGGGGAGCACCGGGGAGCTGTTTTTT. It codes for CAISESGVRPGSTGELFF.

This clone showed up just once. The chain recombines TRBV5-8 with TRBJ2-1; 15 positions match TRBD2. The CDR3 consists of 15 residues. From germline, CDR1 is SGHTS and CDR2 YDEGEE. The V segment lost 7 bases and the J segment 9 bases; nucleotides outside the gene matches: 8. The CDR3, as DNA: TGTGCCAGCGGGCCCCGGACTAGCGGGGGGGGTGAGCAGTTCTTC. As protein: CASGPRTSGGGEQFF.

This clone occurred a few times. The chain has TRBV27 and TRBJ1-2; D might be TRBD1 (6 bases). The V end was cut by 4 bases, the J end by 4 bases, with 10 bases between. The CDR3 has 13 residues. Germline V gene lookup returns CDR1 MNHEY and CDR2 SMNVEV (reference sequence). CDR3 sequence (DNA): TGTGCCAGCAGTTACAGGGACGGCTATGGCTACACCTTC. This translates into CASSYRDGYGYTF.

This clone was observed a few times. The chain is built from TRBV5-1 and TRBJ1-4; possible D gene TRBD1, 5 bases. The germline V and J ends were trimmed by 1 base and 5 bases, with 18 bases remaining between them. The CDR3 has 17 amino acids. The V gene's germline CDR1 is SGHRS and CDR2 YFSETQ. The CDR3: CASSLPSFGTPNEKLFF. CDR3 in DNA: TGCGCCAGCAGCTTGCCAAGTTTCGGGACTCCCAATGAAAAACTGTTTTTT.

The chain couples TRBV11-2 to TRBJ2-5, with 7 bases aligning to TRBD1. The CDR3 runs 16 residues. The germline V gene encodes CDR1 SGHAT and CDR2 FQNNGV. The V segment lost 5 bases and the J segment 1 base; nucleotides outside the gene matches: 10. CDR3 residues: CASSKTGTALQETQYF. For the CDR3, the DNA is TGTGCCAGCAGCAAAACCGGGACAGCACTCCAAGAGACCCAGTACTTC. Full variable domain (outside the CDR3, taken from reference TRBV11-2 and TRBJ2-5): EAGVAQSPRYKIIEKRQSVAFWCNPISGHATLYWYQQILGQGPKLLIQFQNNGVVDDSQLPKDRFSAERLKGVDSTLKIQPAKLEDSAVYLCASSKTGTALQETQYFGPGTRLLVL.

The chain links TRBV28 to TRBJ1-4; D not certain. The CDR3 totals 14 residues. CDR1 is MDHEN, CDR2 SYDVKM, per germline. Trimming cost V 3 bases and J 4 bases, with 9 bases left between them. In nucleotides, the CDR3 is TGTGCCAGCAGTTTCTGGCGAGGTAATGAAAAACTGTTTTTT. It is translated as CASSFWRGNEKLFF.

The chain joins TRBV13 to TRBJ1-6; 7 nucleotides agree with TRBD1. This CDR3 is built from 13 residues. Per germline, CDR1 PRHDT and CDR2 FYEKMQ (reference sequence). The V segment lost 6 bases and the J segment 7 bases; nucleotides outside the gene matches: 3. CDR3 sequence: CASSRDRNSPLHF. CDR3 coding DNA: TGTGCCAGCAGTCGGGACAGAAATTCACCCCTCCACTTT.